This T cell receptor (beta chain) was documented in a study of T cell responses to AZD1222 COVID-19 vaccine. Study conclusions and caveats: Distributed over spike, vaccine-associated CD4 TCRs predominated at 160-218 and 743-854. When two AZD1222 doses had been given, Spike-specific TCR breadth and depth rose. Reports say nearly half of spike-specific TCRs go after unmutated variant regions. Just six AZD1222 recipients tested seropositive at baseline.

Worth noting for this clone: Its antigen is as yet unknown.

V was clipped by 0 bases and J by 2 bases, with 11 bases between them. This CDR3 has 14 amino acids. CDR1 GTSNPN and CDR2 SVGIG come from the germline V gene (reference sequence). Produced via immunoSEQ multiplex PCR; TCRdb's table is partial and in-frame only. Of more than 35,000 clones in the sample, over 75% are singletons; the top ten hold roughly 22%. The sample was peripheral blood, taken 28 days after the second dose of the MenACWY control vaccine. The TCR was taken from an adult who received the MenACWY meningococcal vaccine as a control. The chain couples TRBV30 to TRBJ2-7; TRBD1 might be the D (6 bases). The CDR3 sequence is CAWSVGGNPYEQYF. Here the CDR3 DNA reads TGTGCCTGGAGTGTAGGGGGAAATCCCTACGAGCAGTACTTC.